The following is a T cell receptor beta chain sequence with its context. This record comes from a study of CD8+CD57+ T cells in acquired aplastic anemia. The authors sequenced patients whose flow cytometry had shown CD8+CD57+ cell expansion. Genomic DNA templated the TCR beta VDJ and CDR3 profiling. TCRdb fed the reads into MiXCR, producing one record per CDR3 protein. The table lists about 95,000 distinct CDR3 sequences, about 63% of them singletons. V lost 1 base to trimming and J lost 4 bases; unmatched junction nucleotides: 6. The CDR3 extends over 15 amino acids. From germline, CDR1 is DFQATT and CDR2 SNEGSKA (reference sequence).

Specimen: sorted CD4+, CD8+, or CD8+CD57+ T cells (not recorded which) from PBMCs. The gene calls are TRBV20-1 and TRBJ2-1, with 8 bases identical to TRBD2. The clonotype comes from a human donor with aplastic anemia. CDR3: CSARVLTSGYNEQFF. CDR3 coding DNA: TGCAGTGCTAGAGTTTTAACTAGCGGATACAATGAGCAGTTCTTC.